This TCR beta chain was documented in a study of blood T cell repertoires in COVID-19. Whole-study context: PBMCs, B-cell-depleted T cells, or T cells were the source of the cDNA or gDNA that made up the material.

V shed 4 bases, J shed 2 bases, and the junction held 5 bases outside the gene matches. The CDR3 totals 17 residues. In germline, CDR1 is LNHDA, CDR2 SQIVND (reference sequence). Participant ages covered about 18 to 100 years across 24 US areas. Grouping used clinical history reported by participants in a survey and questionnaire. As handled by the study authors: How many nucleated cells were present was estimated from reference gene primer amplification. Using immunoSEQ multiplex PCR, the repertoire was profiled, and TCRdb retains in-frame clones only, with some absent. V and J calls and clone size are copied from that table; D and trimming were computed from the DNA. The sample includes roughly 300,000 clones, nearly 90% of them seen just once.

J is TRBJ2-3 and V is TRBV19; 14 bases are a match to TRBD2. This TCR was recovered from a woman between 25 and 40 years old who had recovered from COVID-19. The sample consisted of PBMCs or T cells enriched from blood (not recorded which). The CDR3 protein is CASSRTSGGPDTDTQYF. The CDR3, as DNA: TGTGCCAGTAGTAGGACTAGCGGGGGGCCAGACACAGATACGCAGTATTTT. Full variable domain (remainder filled in from reference TRBV19 and TRBJ2-3): DGGITQSPKYLFRKEGQNVTLSCEQNLNHDAMYWYRQDPGQGLRLIYYSQIVNDFQKGDIAEGYSVSREKKESFPLTVTSAQKNPTAFYLCASSRTSGGPDTDTQYFGPGTRLTVL.